Presented here are 22 T cell receptor beta chains from one specimen sequenced in a study of metastatic and nonmetastatic thyroid tumors. From the PCR reads, TCRdb re-called clones with MiXCR. This table holds 15,000 to 20,000 clones, under 35% found once. No treatment had been given to any patient before thyroid surgery. Sample: blood. The receptors derive from a female donor with papillary thyroid cancer or a benign thyroid nodule (not recorded which). Some clones in this sample may be carry-over from other donors' samples.

This clone appeared many times. V and J are TRBV19 and TRBJ1-2, with D unclear. The CDR3 consists of 13 residues. With 8 bases removed from V and 4 bases from J, the gap between germline ends came to 14 bases. Germline V gene sequence: CDR1 LNHDA, CDR2 SQIVND (reference sequence). As DNA, the CDR3 is TGTGCCAGTGAGGATGGGGTGAGCTATGGCTACACCTTC. This translates into CASEDGVSYGYTF.

This clone was found many times. The chain employs TRBV20-1 and TRBJ1-5, with 8 bases lining up with TRBD1. CDR1 DFQATT and CDR2 SNEGSKA come from the germline V gene (reference sequence). V lost 3 bases to trimming and J lost 0 bases; unmatched junction nucleotides: 13. The CDR3 totals 18 residues. The CDR3 is CSARRNRGISHSNQPQHF. The CDR3 region has the DNA TGCAGTGCTAGGAGAAACAGGGGGATCTCCCATAGCAATCAGCCCCAGCATTTT.

The chain joins TRBV27 to TRBJ1-1; D remains unclear. This CDR3 is built from 16 residues. Germline CDR1 and CDR2: MNHEY and SMNVEV (reference sequence). Trimming removed 2 bases at V and 0 bases at J, with 13 bases between. The CDR3 here is CASSLRVSSMNTEAFF. The CDR3, as DNA: TGTGCCAGCAGTTTAAGGGTCAGTTCGATGAACACTGAAGCTTTCTTT.

By share, this clone counts as medium-sized. The CDR3 sequence is CSARVAGEEKLFF. CDR3 in DNA: TGCAGTGCTAGAGTGGCAGGGGAAGAAAAACTGTTTTTT. The rearrangement joins TRBV20-1 to TRBJ1-4, with D perhaps TRBD1 (6 bases). The CDR3 runs 13 residues. The germline V gene has CDR1 DFQATT and CDR2 SNEGSKA (reference sequence). V lost 1 base and J lost 8, with 11 bases in between.

This clone came up a few times. Different DNA sequences within this sample yield the same CDR3. J is TRBJ2-1 and V is TRBV6-6; D possibly matches TRBD1 or TRBD2 (5 bases each). This CDR3 has 14 residues. Deletions cut 2 bases from V and 6 bases from J, with 11 bases between. CDR1 and CDR2 (germline): MNHNY, SVGAGI (reference sequence). The CDR3 coding sequence is TGTGCCAGCAGTTACCCAGGGACCTCCAATGAGCAGTTCTTC. It encodes CASSYPGTSNEQFF.

This clone was seen only a few times. V is TRBV11-2 and J is TRBJ1-1; possibly TRBD1 for D (5 bases). V was trimmed by 5 bases and J by 2 bases, leaving 15 bases between them. Germline V gives CDR1 SGHAT, CDR2 FQNNGV. This CDR3 region has 15 residues. This CDR3 is CASSIGTARNTEAFF. The DNA of the CDR3 is TGTGCCAGCAGCATCGGGACGGCGCGAAACACTGAAGCTTTCTTT.

This clone was detected only once. One end of the junction does not line up with germline, which may come from a read error. The gene calls are TRBV4-1 and TRBJ2-7; perhaps TRBD1 as D (5 bases). This CDR3 has 15 amino acids. Germline V gene sequence: CDR1 MGHRA, CDR2 YSYEKL. The CDR3 protein is CAGSQGAQSYYEQYF. The CDR3 nucleotides are TGCGCCGGCAGCCAAGGGGCCCAGTCGTACTACGAGCAGTACTTC.

Only a few counts were recorded for this clone. The CDR3 loop reads CATQLSGSDTQYF. CDR3 nucleotide sequence: TGTGCCACCCAGCTTAGTGGGTCAGATACGCAGTATTTT. V gene TRBV7-9 combines with J gene TRBJ2-3; unclear D gene. Germline V gene lookup returns CDR1 SEHNR and CDR2 FQNEAQ (reference sequence). CDR3 length: 13 amino acids. With 10 bases removed from V and 4 bases from J, the gap between germline ends came to 15 bases.

The V gene is TRBV6-2 or TRBV6-3, the J gene TRBJ1-1, with D maybe TRBD1 (5 bases). V lost 2 bases and J lost 4, with 20 bases in between. Looked up from germline, CDR1 is MNHEY and CDR2 is SVGEGT. The CDR3 has 17 amino acids. CDR3 in DNA: TGTGCCAGCAGTTACCCTCCCTGGGGCGCGGGTGCCACTGAAGCTTTCTTT. This translates into CASSYPPWGAGATEAFF.

This clone was seen a single time. The chain has TRBV20-1 and TRBJ1-2; possibly TRBD1 for D (6 bases). There are 13 residues in the CDR3. With 0 bases removed from V and 4 bases from J, the gap between germline ends came to 9 bases. Germline V CDR1 and CDR2: DFQATT, SNEGSKA (reference sequence). In nucleotides, the CDR3 is TGCAGTGCTAGAGAGGGGGCAAGCTATGGCTACACCTTC. Protein: CSAREGASYGYTF.

The chain links TRBV4-2 to TRBJ2-5, with a weak D call TRBD2 (5 bases). This CDR3 is 17 amino acids long. The germline V gene encodes CDR1 LGHNA and CDR2 YNFKEQ. With 0 bases removed from V and 5 bases from J, the gap between germline ends came to 19 bases. The CDR3 DNA is TGTGCCAGCAGCCAAGATAGGCGAGCTAGCCGGGGTGAGACCCAGTACTTC. It is translated as CASSQDRRASRGETQYF.

This clone was seen once. V gene TRBV20-1 combines with J gene TRBJ2-1, with 12 bases lining up with TRBD2. The CDR3 is 15 residues long. Germline V gene data show CDR1 as DFQATT and CDR2 as SNEGSKA (reference sequence). Trimming removed 6 bases from V and 7 bases from J; junction bases left unmatched: 10. The CDR3: CSAIRPSGRGNEQFF. Here the CDR3 DNA reads TGCAGTGCGATCCGGCCTAGCGGGAGGGGAAATGAGCAGTTCTTC.

This clone was counted ten times or more. The chain links TRBV4-2 to TRBJ2-3; a weak D match, TRBD2 (5 bases). The CDR3 loop spans 17 amino acids. Trimming pared 1 base from V and 5 bases from J, leaving 19 bases between. Germline CDR1 is LGHNA and CDR2 is YNFKEQ. The CDR3 nucleotides are TGTGCCAGCAGCCAAGTGCCTCTAGGCGGACTCGGAGATACGCAGTATTTT. Protein sequence: CASSQVPLGGLGDTQYF.

This clone was detected ten times or more. J is TRBJ2-7 and V is TRBV5-5; D not resolved. The CDR3 extends over 14 amino acids. Trimming took off 1 base at V and 7 bases at J, with 15 bases between the two ends. CDR1 is SGHKS and CDR2 is YYEKEE in the germline V gene (reference sequence). The CDR3 DNA reads as TGTGCCAGCAGCTTGCGAGTCTCCGATGGTGAGCAGTACTTC. Translation gives CASSLRVSDGEQYF.

This clone counts as medium-sized. The chain uses TRBV6-4 and TRBJ1-5; D might be TRBD1 (6 bases). Germline CDR1 MRHNA, CDR2 SNTAGT. CDR3 length equals 15 residues. Trimming cost V 3 bases and J 2 bases, with 11 bases left between them. The chain's CDR3 is CASSEKAGGNQPQHF. The CDR3 DNA follows: TGTGCCAGCAGTGAAAAGGCAGGGGGCAATCAGCCCCAGCATTTT.

The V and J genes are TRBV7-2 and TRBJ2-7, with D possibly matching TRBD1 (5 bases). This CDR3 comprises 15 residues. Germline CDR1 SGHTA, CDR2 FQGNSA. Trimming removed 0 bases at V and 6 bases at J, with 15 bases between. The CDR3 loop reads CASSLAPGSGREQYF. In nucleotides, the CDR3 is TGTGCCAGCAGCTTAGCCCCCGGGTCAGGGCGCGAGCAGTACTTC. Variable domain in full (rest from reference TRBV7-2 and TRBJ2-7): GAGVSQSPSNKVTEKGKDVELRCDPISGHTALYWYRQSLGQGLEFLIYFQGNSAPDKSGLPSDRFSAERTGGSVSTLTIQRTQQEDSAVYLCASSLAPGSGREQYFGPGTRLTVT.

The chain uses TRBV5-1 and TRBJ2-3; no clear D gene. Trimming removed 0 bases from V and 3 bases from J, with 14 bases in between. Germline loops: CDR1 SGHRS, CDR2 YFSETQ. The CDR3 consists of 16 residues. CDR3 sequence (DNA): TGCGCCAGCAGCTTGGCCAAAGCGCGAAATACAGATACGCAGTATTTT. Translating it yields CASSLAKARNTDTQYF.

This clone was recorded at least ten times. This rearrangement joins TRBV4-2 to TRBJ1-1; 9 bases are shared with TRBD1. The trim removed 4 bases at V and 6 bases at J, leaving 6 bases unmatched. Germline lookup yields CDR1 LGHNA and CDR2 YNFKEQ. CDR3 length: 14 amino acids. Written as DNA, the CDR3 is TGTGCCAGCAGCCCGGACAGGGGATGGGCTGAAGCTTTCTTT. It codes for CASSPDRGWAEAFF.

The chain is built from TRBV20-1 and TRBJ2-7; 12 bases are shared with TRBD2. Germline V gives CDR1 DFQATT, CDR2 SNEGSKA (reference sequence). V gave up 3 bases and J gave up 0 bases; unmatched junction bases: 3. The CDR3 covers 15 residues. The CDR3 DNA reads TGCAGTGCTAGGGTGACTAGCGGGAGCTCCTACGAGCAGTACTTC. This translates into CSARVTSGSSYEQYF.

There are a few counts of this clone. The V and J genes are TRBV7-2 and TRBJ2-5; no firm D call. The ends were cut back, 3 bases at V and 2 bases at J, with 4 bases in the middle. Germline V gives CDR1 SGHTA, CDR2 FQGNSA. The CDR3 has 12 residues. CDR3 amino acids: CASSLTQETQYF. CDR3 sequence (DNA): TGTGCCAGCAGCTTGACACAAGAGACCCAGTACTTC.

The gene calls are TRBV20-1 and TRBJ1-2; the match to TRBD1 covers 8 bases. The germline CDR1 and CDR2 sequences are DFQATT and SNEGSKA (reference sequence). This CDR3 has 17 amino acids. V shed 0 bases and J 1 base; nucleotides not matched to a gene: 10. CDR3 DNA sequence: TGCAGTGCTAGAGATCGAGGCTGGACAGGGATTAACTATGGCTACACCTTC. Protein product: CSARDRGWTGINYGYTF.

This clone turned up a few times. CDR3 in DNA: TGCAGTGCAGCCTACGGAAGGGCCGCCTACGAGCAGTACTTC. It codes for CSAAYGRAAYEQYF. The V call is TRBV20-1, the J call TRBJ2-7; no clear D gene. Trimming removed 6 bases at V and 2 bases at J, with 17 bases between. CDR1 and CDR2 from the germline V gene are DFQATT and SNEGSKA (reference sequence). CDR3 length: 14 residues.